Shown below are 19 T cell receptor beta chains from a single sample sequenced in a study of cytomegalovirus exposure and HLA in healthy donors. The PCR ran on 60 Vbeta and 13 Jbeta primers. The data were produced by immunoSEQ multiplex PCR, yet TCRdb's version contains in-frame clones alone and is incomplete. Among over 200,000 clones listed, approximately 90% were seen once. The sequenced sample consisted of PBMCs. The source of these receptors is a woman aged 18-29 years in good health and CMV-seronegative.

This chain joins TRBV13 and TRBJ2-3, with a weak D call TRBD2 (5 bases). There are 16 residues in the CDR3. With 6 bases removed from V and 6 bases from J, the gap between germline ends came to 22 bases. CDR1 and CDR2 (germline): PRHDT, FYEKMQ (reference sequence). The CDR3 coding sequence is TGTGCCAGCAGTCTCTCCCTAGCCCGGGGTGGTGATACGCAGTATTTT. This encodes CASSLSLARGGDTQYF.

J is TRBJ2-1 and V is TRBV19; D is perhaps TRBD1 (6 bases). The CDR3 spans 17 residues. Trimming shortened V by 7 bases and J by 1 base, and 20 bases separated the two germline ends. CDR1 is LNHDA and CDR2 is SQIVND in the germline V gene (reference sequence). This CDR3 is CASKGSPGAVSYNEQFF. CDR3 bases: TGTGCCAGTAAAGGGAGCCCAGGGGCGGTATCCTACAATGAGCAGTTCTTC.

The genes are TRBV4-3 and TRBJ2-1; possibly TRBD2 for D (5 bases). Deletions cut 3 bases from V and 5 bases from J, with 17 bases between. The CDR3 loop spans 16 amino acids. Germline values: CDR1 LGHNA, CDR2 YSLEER. The CDR3 region has the DNA TGCGCCAGCAGCCACAGACGGGGAGCCGCTAACAATGAGCAGTTCTTC. It specifies CASSHRRGAANNEQFF.

The gene calls are TRBV9 and TRBJ1-1, with 7 bases matching TRBD1. CDR3 length: 14 residues. Trimming at V came to 4 bases and at J to 4 bases, leaving 7 bases not matched to a gene. Germline CDR1 and CDR2: SGDLS and YYNGEE. Here the CDR3 DNA reads TGTGCCAGCAGCCTTCTCGACAGGGTCACTGAAGCTTTCTTT. Encoded protein: CASSLLDRVTEAFF.

CDR3 sequence reads: CASSLDLSRGTNYGYTF. CDR3 sequence (DNA): TGTGCCAGCAGCTTAGATCTCTCCCGGGGAACTAACTATGGCTACACCTTC. The chain links TRBV11-2 to TRBJ1-2; D unclear. This CDR3 is built from 17 residues. CDR1 and CDR2 (germline): SGHAT, FQNNGV. V was shortened by 0 bases and J by 0 bases, with 14 bases between the two germline ends.

This chain uses TRBV28 with TRBJ2-7; D gene unclear. V was trimmed by 3 bases and J by 1 base, leaving 22 bases between them. Germline V gives CDR1 MDHEN, CDR2 SYDVKM. CDR3 size: 18 residues. CDR3 in DNA: TGTGCCAGCAGTTTCGGCGCCGCGCCGATTCGGGTTTCCTACGAGCAGTACTTC. Translated: CASSFGAAPIRVSYEQYF.

The J gene is TRBJ2-2, the V gene TRBV2; the match to TRBD1 covers 9 bases. V dropped 5 bases and J dropped 7; count of bases not matched to a gene: 8. The germline V gene encodes CDR1 SNHLY and CDR2 FYNNEI. The CDR3 is made up of 15 amino acids. CDR3 in DNA: TGTGCCAGCAGTTTGGGTACAGGGGGCTTCGGGGAGCTGTTTTTT. It encodes CASSLGTGGFGELFF.

The gene calls are TRBV5-1 and TRBJ2-5; no reliable D call. Germline V CDR1 and CDR2: SGHRS, YFSETQ. The CDR3 is made up of 11 amino acids. The V end lost 4 bases, the J end lost 5 bases, and 6 bases lay between the germline ends. The CDR3 spells CASSEEETQYF. CDR3 nucleotide sequence: TGCGCCAGCAGCGAAGAGGAGACCCAGTACTTC.

In its sample, this clone was seen once. The chain couples TRBV7-3 to TRBJ2-1; 8 positions agree with TRBD2. The CDR3 covers 13 residues. Germline-derived CDR1 and CDR2 are SGHTA and FQGTGA. Unmatched junction bases numbered 7, after V lost 5 bases and J lost 10 bases. CDR3 sequence: CASSGTRSGEQFF. The CDR3 coding sequence is TGTGCCAGCAGCGGGACTAGGTCAGGCGAGCAGTTCTTC.

The chain joins TRBV5-1 to TRBJ2-3; 10 nucleotides agree with TRBD2. J gave up 5 bases and V 4 bases, and 10 bases lay outside the gene matches. The CDR3 sequence is 16 residues long. Germline V gene sequence: CDR1 SGHRS, CDR2 YFSETQ. The CDR3 is CASSNVGSGGIDTQYF. The CDR3 nucleotides are TGCGCCAGCAGCAACGTTGGTAGCGGGGGGATAGATACGCAGTATTTT.

The V call is TRBV19, the J call TRBJ1-5; D is undetermined. The CDR3 has 14 amino acids. CDR1 is LNHDA, CDR2 SQIVND, per germline (reference sequence). V gave up 1 base and J gave up 5 bases, with 9 bases separating them. CDR3 nucleotide sequence: TGTGCCAGTAGTATAGCTTCCCTTCATCAGCCCCAGCATTTT. Residues: CASSIASLHQPQHF.

This CDR3 is CASSGPQSSDYEQYF. The CDR3 bases are TGTGCCAGCAGCGGACCGCAATCTAGCGACTACGAGCAGTACTTC. The genes are TRBV5-8 and TRBJ2-7; D possibly corresponds to TRBD2 (6 bases). V gave up 4 bases and J gave up 3 bases, with 17 bases separating them. CDR3 length equals 15 residues. CDR1 is SGHTS and CDR2 is YDEGEE in the germline V gene.

The chain combines TRBV19 with TRBJ1-5; the match to TRBD1 covers 9 bases. The CDR3 covers 16 residues. Trimming removed 2 bases from V and 4 bases from J; junction bases left unmatched: 6. Germline V lookup: CDR1 LNHDA, CDR2 SQIVND (reference sequence). CDR3 DNA: TGTGCCAGTAGTATAATAGGGGGACAGGGTAATCAGCCCCAGCATTTT. Protein product: CASSIIGGQGNQPQHF.

This clone was seen only once. This sequence joins TRBV29-1 and TRBJ1-5; 7 positions agree with TRBD1. In germline, CDR1 is SQVTM, CDR2 ANQGSEA. After removal of 5 bases from V and 5 bases from J, the junction contained 12 bases not matched to a gene. CDR3 size: 15 residues. The CDR3 sequence: CSVRPGTAGDQPQHF. For the CDR3, the DNA is TGCAGCGTTAGACCCGGGACAGCCGGGGATCAGCCCCAGCATTTT.

V gene TRBV5-1 combines with J gene TRBJ1-4; no definite D call. The CDR3 is made up of 14 amino acids. Germline CDR1 SGHRS, CDR2 YFSETQ. Deletions cut 4 bases from V and 7 bases from J, with 14 bases between. For the CDR3, the DNA is TGCGCCAGCAGCGAAGAAGCCACGAGTGAAAAACTGTTTTTT. It encodes CASSEEATSEKLFF.

V is TRBV4-3 and J is TRBJ2-7; perhaps TRBD2 as D (5 bases). The CDR3 is 15 residues long. V lost 4 bases and J 0 bases, leaving 13 bases between the germline ends. CDR1 and CDR2 (germline): LGHNA, YSLEER. The CDR3 protein is CASSLEAGLSYEQYF. The DNA of the CDR3 is TGCGCCAGCAGCCTGGAGGCGGGTCTCTCCTACGAGCAGTACTTC.

CDR3 nucleotide sequence: TGTGCCACCAGCAGACTCCCGAGACAGGGGGGGACCCGAAACACCATATATTTT. It encodes CATSRLPRQGGTRNTIYF. The chain uses TRBV15 and TRBJ1-3; 9 bases agree with TRBD1. There are 18 residues in the CDR3. V was clipped by 2 bases and J by 5 bases; unmatched bases: 13. Per germline, CDR1 LNHNV and CDR2 YYDKDF (reference sequence).

V gene TRBV7-9 combines with J gene TRBJ2-1; perhaps TRBD2 as D (5 bases). Per germline, CDR1 SEHNR and CDR2 FQNEAQ (reference sequence). With 0 bases removed from V and 6 bases from J, the gap between germline ends came to 15 bases. The CDR3 has 16 amino acids. CDR3 DNA: TGTGCCAGCAGCTTAGCGCTCGGGGTTTTCCGCAATGAGCAGTTCTTC. Protein sequence: CASSLALGVFRNEQFF.

This clone was seen only once. V and J are TRBV30 and TRBJ2-7, with D perhaps TRBD1 (5 bases). This CDR3 is built from 15 residues. The V end was cut by 0 bases, the J end by 1 base, with 13 bases between. Germline CDR1 is GTSNPN and CDR2 is SVGIG (reference sequence). The DNA for the CDR3 is TGTGCCTGGAGTGTCCCAGGGCCCTATTCCTACGAGCAGTACTTC. Translation: CAWSVPGPYSYEQYF.